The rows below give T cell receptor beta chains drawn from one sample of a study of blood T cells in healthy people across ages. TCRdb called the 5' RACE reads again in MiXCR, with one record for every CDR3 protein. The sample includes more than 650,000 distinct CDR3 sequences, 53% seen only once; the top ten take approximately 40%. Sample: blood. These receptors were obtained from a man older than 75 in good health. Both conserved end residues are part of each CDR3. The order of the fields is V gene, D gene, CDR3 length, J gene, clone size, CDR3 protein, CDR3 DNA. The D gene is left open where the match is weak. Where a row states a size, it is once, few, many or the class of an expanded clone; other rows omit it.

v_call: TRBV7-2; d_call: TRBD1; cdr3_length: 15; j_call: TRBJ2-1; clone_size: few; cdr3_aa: CASSLPGQGNNEQFF; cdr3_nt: TGTGCCAGCAGCTTACCGGGACAGGGGAACAATGAGCAGTTCTTC
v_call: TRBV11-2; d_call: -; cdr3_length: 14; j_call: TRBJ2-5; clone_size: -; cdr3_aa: CATGGGGARETQYF; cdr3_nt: TGTGCCACCGGAGGGGGAGGTGCTAGGGAGACCCAGTACTTC
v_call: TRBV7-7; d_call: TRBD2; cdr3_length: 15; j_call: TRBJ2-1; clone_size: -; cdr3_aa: CASSLGTSGMVEQFF; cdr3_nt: TGTGCCAGCAGCTTGGGTACTAGCGGGATGGTTGAGCAGTTCTTC
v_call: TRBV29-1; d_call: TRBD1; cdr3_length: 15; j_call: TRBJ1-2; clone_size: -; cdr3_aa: CSVEASDRGFRGYTF; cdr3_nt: TGCAGCGTTGAAGCCTCGGACAGGGGATTTAGGGGCTACACCTTC
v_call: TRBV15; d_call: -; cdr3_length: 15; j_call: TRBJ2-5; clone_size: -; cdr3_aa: CATSSGTPRQETQYF; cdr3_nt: TGTGCCACCAGCAGCGGGACTCCCCGGCAAGAGACCCAGTACTTC
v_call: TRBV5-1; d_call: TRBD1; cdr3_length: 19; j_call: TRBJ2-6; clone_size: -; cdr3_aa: CASSLSSGQTGTGANVLTF; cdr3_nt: TGCGCCAGCAGCTTAAGTTCGGGACAGACTGGAACTGGGGCCAACGTCCTGACTTTC
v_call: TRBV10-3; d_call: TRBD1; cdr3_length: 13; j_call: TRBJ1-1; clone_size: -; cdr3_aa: CAISKTGDAEAFF; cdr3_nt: TGTGCCATCAGCAAGACAGGGGATGCTGAAGCTTTCTTT
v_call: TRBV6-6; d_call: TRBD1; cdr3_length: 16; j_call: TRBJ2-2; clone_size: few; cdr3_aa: CASSTRQGGNTGELFF; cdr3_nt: TGTGCCAGCAGTACCCGACAGGGGGGGAACACCGGGGAGCTGTTTTTT
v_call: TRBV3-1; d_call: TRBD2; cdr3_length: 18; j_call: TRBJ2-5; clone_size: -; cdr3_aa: CASSLPRRLAGEIVEQYF; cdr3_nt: TGTGCCAGCAGCCTTCCCCGACGACTAGCGGGAGAGATTGTTGAGCAGTACTTC
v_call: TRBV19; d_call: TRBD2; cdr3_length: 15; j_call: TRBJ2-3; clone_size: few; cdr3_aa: CASSTTGLSGDTQYF; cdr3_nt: TGTGCCAGTAGTACGACGGGACTATCAGGAGATACGCAGTATTTT
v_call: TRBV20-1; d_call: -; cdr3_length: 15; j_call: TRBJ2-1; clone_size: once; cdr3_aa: CSVAQGLAVDNEQFF; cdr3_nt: TGCAGTGTCGCGCAGGGGCTAGCTGTGGACAATGAGCAGTTCTTC
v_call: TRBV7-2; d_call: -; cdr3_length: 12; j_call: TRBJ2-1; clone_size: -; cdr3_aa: CASSLSTAEQFF; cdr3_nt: TGTGCCAGCAGCCTATCGACGGCTGAGCAGTTCTTC
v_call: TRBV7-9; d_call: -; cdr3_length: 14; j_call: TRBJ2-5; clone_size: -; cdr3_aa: CASSLALEVETQYF; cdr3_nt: TGTGCCAGCAGCTTAGCGCTCGAGGTAGAGACCCAGTACTTC
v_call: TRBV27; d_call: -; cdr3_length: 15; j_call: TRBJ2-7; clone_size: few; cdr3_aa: CASSLEPRQSYEQYF; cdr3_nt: TGTGCCAGCAGTTTAGAACCCCGGCAGAGCTACGAGCAGTACTTC
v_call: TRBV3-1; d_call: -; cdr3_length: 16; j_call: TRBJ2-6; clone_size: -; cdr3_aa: CASSQAISSGANVLTF; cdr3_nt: TGTGCCAGCAGCCAAGCCATCAGCTCTGGGGCCAACGTCCTGACTTTC
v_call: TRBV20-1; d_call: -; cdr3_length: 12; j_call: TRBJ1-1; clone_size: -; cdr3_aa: CSAKPGAAEAFF; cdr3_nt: TGCAGTGCTAAACCCGGGGCGGCCGAAGCTTTCTTT
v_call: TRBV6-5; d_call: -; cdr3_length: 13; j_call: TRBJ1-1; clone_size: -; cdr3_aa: CASSYPGGTEAFF; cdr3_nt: TGTGCCAGCAGTTACCCCGGGGGGACTGAAGCTTTCTTT
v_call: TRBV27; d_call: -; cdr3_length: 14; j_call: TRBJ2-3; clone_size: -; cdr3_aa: CASSSPPGLGYAYF; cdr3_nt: TGTGCCAGCAGTTCCCCGCCGGGGCTCGGATACGCGTATTTT
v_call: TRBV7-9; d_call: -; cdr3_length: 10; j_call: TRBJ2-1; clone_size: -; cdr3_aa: CASRVGEQFF; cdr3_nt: TGTGCCAGCAGGGTGGGTGAGCAGTTCTTC
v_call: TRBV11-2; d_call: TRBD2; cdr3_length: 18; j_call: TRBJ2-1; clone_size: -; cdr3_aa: CASSRGLTGTSGPNEQFF; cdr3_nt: TGTGCCAGCAGTCGGGGCCTTACCGGGACTAGCGGGCCTAATGAGCAGTTCTTC
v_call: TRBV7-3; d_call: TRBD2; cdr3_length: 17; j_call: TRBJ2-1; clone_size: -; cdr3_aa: CASSSTLAGGFYNEQFF; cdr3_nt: TGTGCCAGCAGCTCCACCTTAGCGGGAGGTTTCTACAATGAGCAGTTCTTC
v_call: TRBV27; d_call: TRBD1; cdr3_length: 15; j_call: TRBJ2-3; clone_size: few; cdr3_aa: CASSPRGYVPDTQYF; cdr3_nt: TGTGCCAGCAGTCCCAGGGGGTACGTTCCAGATACGCAGTATTTT
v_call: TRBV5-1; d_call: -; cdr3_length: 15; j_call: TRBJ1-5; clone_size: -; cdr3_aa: CASRKDAERNQPRHF; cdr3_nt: TGCGCCAGCAGGAAGGATGCTGAACGAAATCAGCCCCGGCATTTT
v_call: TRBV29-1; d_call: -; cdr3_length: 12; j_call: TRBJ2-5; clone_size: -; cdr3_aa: CSVEQGVETQYF; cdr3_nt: TGCAGCGTTGAGCAGGGAGTGGAGACCCAGTACTTC
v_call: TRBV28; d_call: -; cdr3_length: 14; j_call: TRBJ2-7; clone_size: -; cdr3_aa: CASVGETTYYEQYF; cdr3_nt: TGTGCCAGCGTGGGCGAGACTACTTACTACGAGCAGTACTTC
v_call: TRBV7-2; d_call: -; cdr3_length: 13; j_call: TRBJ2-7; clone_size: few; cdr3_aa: CASSRTSPYEQYF; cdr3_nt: TGTGCCAGCAGCAGGACCTCACCCTACGAGCAGTACTTC
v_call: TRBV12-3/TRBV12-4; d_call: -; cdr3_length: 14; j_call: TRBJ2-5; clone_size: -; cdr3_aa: CASSPSAGAGEQYF; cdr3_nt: TGTGCCAGCAGTCCGAGCGCGGGGGCGGGTGAGCAGTACTTC
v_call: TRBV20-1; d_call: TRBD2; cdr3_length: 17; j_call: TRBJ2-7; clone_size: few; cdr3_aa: CSARDPSGLAGRYEQYF; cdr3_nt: TGCAGTGCTAGAGACCCCTCGGGACTAGCGGGAAGGTACGAGCAGTACTTC
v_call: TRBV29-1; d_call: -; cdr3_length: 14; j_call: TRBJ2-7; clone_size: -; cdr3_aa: CSASRGGGPYEQYF; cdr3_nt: TGCAGCGCCTCGAGGGGCGGCGGGCCCTACGAGCAGTACTTC
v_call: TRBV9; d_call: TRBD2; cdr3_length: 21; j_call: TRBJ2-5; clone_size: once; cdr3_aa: CASSVAGEGTSGTVEQETQYF; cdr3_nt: TGTGCCAGCAGCGTAGCCGGCGAGGGGACTAGCGGGACCGTAGAACAAGAGACCCAGTACTTC
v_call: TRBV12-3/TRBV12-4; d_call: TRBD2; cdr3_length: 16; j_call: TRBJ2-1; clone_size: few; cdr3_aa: CASSPQLGGVGNEQFF; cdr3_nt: TGTGCCAGCAGCCCTCAGTTGGGGGGGGTTGGCAATGAGCAGTTCTTC
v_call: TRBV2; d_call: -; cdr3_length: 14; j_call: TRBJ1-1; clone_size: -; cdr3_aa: CASLQGGKNTEAFF; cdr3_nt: TGTGCCAGCTTGCAAGGGGGAAAGAACACTGAAGCTTTCTTT
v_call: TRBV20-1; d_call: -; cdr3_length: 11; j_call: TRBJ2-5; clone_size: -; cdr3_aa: CSATTGRTQYF; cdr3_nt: TGCAGTGCTACAACTGGCCGGACCCAGTACTTC
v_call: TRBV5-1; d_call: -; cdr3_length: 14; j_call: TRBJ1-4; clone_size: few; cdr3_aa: CASSRDGRNEKLFF; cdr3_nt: TGCGCCAGCAGCCGGGACGGCCGAAATGAAAAACTGTTTTTT
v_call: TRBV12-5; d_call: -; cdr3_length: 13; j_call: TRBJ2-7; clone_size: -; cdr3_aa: CASGADSSYEQYF; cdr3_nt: TGTGCTAGTGGTGCGGACAGTTCCTACGAGCAGTACTTC
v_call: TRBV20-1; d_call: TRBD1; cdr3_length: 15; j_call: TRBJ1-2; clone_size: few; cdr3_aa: CSAAPPDRGFGGYTF; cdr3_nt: TGCAGTGCCGCCCCGCCGGACAGGGGATTCGGTGGCTACACCTTC
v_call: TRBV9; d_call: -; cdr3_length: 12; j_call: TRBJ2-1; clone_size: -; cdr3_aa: CASSVTRNEQFF; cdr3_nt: TGTGCCAGCAGCGTAACGCGGAATGAGCAGTTCTTC
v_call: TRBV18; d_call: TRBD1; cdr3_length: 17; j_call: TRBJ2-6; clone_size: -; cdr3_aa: CASSPGTGRTGANVLTF; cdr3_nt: TGTGCCAGCTCACCAGGGACAGGGAGAACTGGGGCCAACGTCCTGACTTTC
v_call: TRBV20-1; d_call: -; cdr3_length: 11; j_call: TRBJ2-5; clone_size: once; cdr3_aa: CSARFQETQYF; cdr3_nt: TGCAGTGCCCGATTCCAAGAGACCCAGTACTTC